This T cell receptor (beta chain) was retrieved from a study of blood T cell repertoires in COVID-19. Study as a whole: From T cells, B-cell-depleted T cells, or PBMCs came the material, which was cDNA or gDNA.

The protocol was immunoSEQ multiplex PCR, while the TCRdb copy is restricted to in-frame clones and leaves out a portion. The table lists about 140,000 clones, roughly 80% of them singletons. Germline values: CDR1 SNHLY, CDR2 FYNNEI. V was trimmed by 8 bases and J by 2 bases, leaving 10 bases between them. The CDR3 spans 13 residues. Recruitment covered some 25 US areas and drew participants whose ages spanned roughly 18 to 100 years. Cohort 3 donors counted as recovered after two negative PCRs, clearance, or resolved symptoms. The origin of this receptor is a woman aged 40 to 50 who had recovered from COVID-19. This sequence joins TRBV2 and TRBJ1-5; possible D gene TRBD1, 5 bases. The sequenced sample consisted of PBMCs or T cells enriched from blood (not recorded which). The CDR3 nucleotides are TGTGCCAGCCGGAGGGGCGGCAATCAGCCCCAGCATTTT. Translating gives CASRRGGNQPQHF.